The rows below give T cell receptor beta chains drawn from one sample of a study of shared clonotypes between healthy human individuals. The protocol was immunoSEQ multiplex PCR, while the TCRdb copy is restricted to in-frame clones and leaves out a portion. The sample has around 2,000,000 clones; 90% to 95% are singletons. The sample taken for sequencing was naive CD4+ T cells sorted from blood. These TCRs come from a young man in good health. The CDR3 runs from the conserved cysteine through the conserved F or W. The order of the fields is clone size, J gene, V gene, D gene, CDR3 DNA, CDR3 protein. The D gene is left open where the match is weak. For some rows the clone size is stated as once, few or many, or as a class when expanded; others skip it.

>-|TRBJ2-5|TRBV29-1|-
TGCAGCGTTGAAGTATCAGGGCTGGAGACCCAGTACTTC
CSVEVSGLETQYF
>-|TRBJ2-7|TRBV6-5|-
TGTGCCAGCCAGACCGCCGGGGACTCCTACGAGCAGTACTTC
CASQTAGDSYEQYF
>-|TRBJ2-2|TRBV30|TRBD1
TGTGCCTGGAGCCTTGTGGGGACAGGGGCGGCCGGGGAGCTGTTTTTT
CAWSLVGTGAAGELFF
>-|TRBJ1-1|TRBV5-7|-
TGTGCCAGCAGCTTGGCGGGGCGAGAAGCTTTCTTT
CASSLAGREAFF
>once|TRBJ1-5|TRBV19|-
TGTGCCAGTAGTATCGGAGGCAATCAGCCCCAGCATTTT
CASSIGGNQPQHF
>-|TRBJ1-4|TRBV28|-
TGTGCCAGCAGTTTCTCCGGGTTAGGTGAAAAACTGTTTTTT
CASSFSGLGEKLFF
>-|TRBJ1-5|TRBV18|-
TGTGCCAGCTCAGACTACCGCGATCAGCCCCAGCATTTT
CASSDYRDQPQHF
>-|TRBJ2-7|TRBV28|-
TGTGCCAGCAGTTCCCCAGGAGGGAGGTCCTACGAGCAGTACTTC
CASSSPGGRSYEQYF
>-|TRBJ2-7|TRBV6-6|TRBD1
TGTGCCAGCAGCCGCGTCGGGACAGTGAGCTCCTACGAGCAGTACTTC
CASSRVGTVSSYEQYF
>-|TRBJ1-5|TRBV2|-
TGTGCCAGCAGGCCAGGGGAGGGCAATCAGCCCCAGCATTTT
CASRPGEGNQPQHF
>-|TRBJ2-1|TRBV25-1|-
TGTGCCAGCAGTAGGTACCAGGGTAGAGGAAATGAGCAGTTCTTC
CASSRYQGRGNEQFF
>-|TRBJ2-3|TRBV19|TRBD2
TGTGCCAGTAGTACCCTCTCCGGGACTAGCAGCACAGATACGCAGTATTTT
CASSTLSGTSSTDTQYF
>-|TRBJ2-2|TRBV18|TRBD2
TGTGCCAGCTCACCAATTAGCGGGGCCTCTACCGGGGAGCTGTTTTTT
CASSPISGASTGELFF
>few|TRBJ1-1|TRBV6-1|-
TGTGCCAGCAGTGAAAGGCAGGTCAACACTGAAGCTTTCTTT
CASSERQVNTEAFF
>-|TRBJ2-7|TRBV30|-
TGTGCCTGGAGGGGGGGTAGCGGCACCTACGAGCAGTACTTC
CAWRGGSGTYEQYF
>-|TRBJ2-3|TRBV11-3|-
TGTGCCAGCAGCTCGCGTTGGGGCACAGATACGCAGTATTTT
CASSSRWGTDTQYF
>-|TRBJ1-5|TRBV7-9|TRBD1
TGTGCCAGCAGCCCGCCAGGGGGGAATCAGCCCCAGCATTTT
CASSPPGGNQPQHF
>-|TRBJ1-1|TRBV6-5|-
TGTGCCAGCACCCCATCCGGGCAGGCAGAAGCTTTCTTT
CASTPSGQAEAFF
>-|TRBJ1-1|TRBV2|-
TGTGCCAGCAGTTTCGGGGGAGCCACTGAAGCTTTCTTT
CASSFGGATEAFF
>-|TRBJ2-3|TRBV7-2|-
TGTGCCAGCAGCCCGGACAGATTCACAGATACGCAGTATTTT
CASSPDRFTDTQYF
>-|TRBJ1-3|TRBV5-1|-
TGCGCCAGCAGCTTGGAGTTGGCCCCTGGAAACACCATATATTTT
CASSLELAPGNTIYF
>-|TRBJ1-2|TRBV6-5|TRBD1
TGTGCCAGCAGGGACAGGTCCTATGGCTACACCTTC
CASRDRSYGYTF
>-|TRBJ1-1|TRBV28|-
TGTGCCAGCAGTAGGGGAGGGAAGACTGAAGCTTTCTTT
CASSRGGKTEAFF
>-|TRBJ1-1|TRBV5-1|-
TGCGCCAGCAGCTTGGCCCTGAACACTGAAGCTTTCTTT
CASSLALNTEAFF
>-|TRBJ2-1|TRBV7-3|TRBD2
TGTGCCAGCAGCCCTGGGACTAGTATCGCCGATGAGCAGTTCTTC
CASSPGTSIADEQFF
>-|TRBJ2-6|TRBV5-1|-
TGCGCCAGCAGCGTCATGGCCTCTGGGGCCAACGTCCTGACTTTC
CASSVMASGANVLTF
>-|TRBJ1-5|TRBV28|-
TGTGCCAGCAGTTTAGCAGCGATCAATCAGCCCCAGCATTTT
CASSLAAINQPQHF
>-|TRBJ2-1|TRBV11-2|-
TGTGCCAGCAGCTCGACTGCAACCAATGAGCAGTTCTTC
CASSSTATNEQFF
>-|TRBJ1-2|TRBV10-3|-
TGTGCCATCAGTGAAGGGGTTAACTATGGCTACACCTTC
CAISEGVNYGYTF
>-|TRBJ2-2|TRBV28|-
TGTGCCGCAAGACCGGACAGGAACACCGGGGAGCTGTTTTTT
CAARPDRNTGELFF
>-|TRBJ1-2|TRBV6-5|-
TGTGCCAGCAGGAGGGGTGTGGGCACTAACTATGGCTACACCTTC
CASRRGVGTNYGYTF
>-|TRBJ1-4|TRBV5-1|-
TGCGCCAGCAGCCAAAGGACTGATACTAATGAAAAACTGTTTTTT
CASSQRTDTNEKLFF
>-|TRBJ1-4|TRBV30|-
TGTGCCTGGGACGCGCAAGGGGCGGGTGAAAAACTGTTTTTT
CAWDAQGAGEKLFF
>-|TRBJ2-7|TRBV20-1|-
TGCAGTGCTAGAGCCCTGCCCGAGCAGTACTTC
CSARALPEQYF
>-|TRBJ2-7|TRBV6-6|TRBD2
TGTGCCAGCAGAGCTAGCGGGACTACCTCCTACGAGCAGTACTTC
CASRASGTTSYEQYF
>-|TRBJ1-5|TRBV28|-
TGTGCCATCCGACAGGCCAATCAGCCCCAGCATTTT
CAIRQANQPQHF
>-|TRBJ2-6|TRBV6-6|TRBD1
TGTGCCAGCATTAGAACAGGGGGCTCTGGGGCCAACGTCCTGACTTTC
CASIRTGGSGANVLTF
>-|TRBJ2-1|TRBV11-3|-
TGTGCCAGCAGCTTAGAGGGCCCCCATGAGCAGTTCTTC
CASSLEGPHEQFF
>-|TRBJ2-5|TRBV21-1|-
TGTGCCAGCACTACGGGGCTCGACCCTCAAGACCAGTACTTC
CASTTGLDPQDQYF
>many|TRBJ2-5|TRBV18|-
TGTGCCAGCTCACGGGGGGAGAAAGAGACCCAGTACTTC
CASSRGEKETQYF